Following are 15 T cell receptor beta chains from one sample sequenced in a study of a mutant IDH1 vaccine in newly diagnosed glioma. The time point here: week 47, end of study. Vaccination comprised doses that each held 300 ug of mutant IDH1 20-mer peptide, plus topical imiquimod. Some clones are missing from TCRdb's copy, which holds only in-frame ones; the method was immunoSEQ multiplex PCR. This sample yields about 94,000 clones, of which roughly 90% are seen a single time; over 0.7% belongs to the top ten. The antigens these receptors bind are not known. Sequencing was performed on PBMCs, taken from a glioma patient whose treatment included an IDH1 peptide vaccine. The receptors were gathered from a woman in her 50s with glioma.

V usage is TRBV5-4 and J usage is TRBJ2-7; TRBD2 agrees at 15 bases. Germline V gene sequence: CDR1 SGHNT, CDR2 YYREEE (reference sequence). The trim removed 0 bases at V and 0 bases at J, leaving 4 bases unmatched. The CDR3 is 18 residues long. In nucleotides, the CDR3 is TGTGCCAGCAGCTTGGGGACTAGCGGGAGGGCCCCCTCCTACGAGCAGTACTTC. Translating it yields CASSLGTSGRAPSYEQYF.

The CDR3 region is CASSIQGYIGYTF. CDR3 DNA: TGTGCCAGCAGCATACAGGGGTATATCGGCTACACCTTC. The chain has TRBV5-8 and TRBJ1-2, with TRBD1 matching 7 bases. Germline V gene data show CDR1 as SGHTS and CDR2 as YDEGEE. With V trimmed by 4 bases and J by 8 bases, 8 bases remained unmatched. CDR3 size: 13 residues.

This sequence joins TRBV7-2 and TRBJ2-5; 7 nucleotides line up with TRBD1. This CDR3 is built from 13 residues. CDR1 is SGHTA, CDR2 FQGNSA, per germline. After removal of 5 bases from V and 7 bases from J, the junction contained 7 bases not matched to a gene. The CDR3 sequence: CASSPDRYSTQYF. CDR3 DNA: TGTGCCAGCAGCCCGGACAGGTACTCGACCCAGTACTTC. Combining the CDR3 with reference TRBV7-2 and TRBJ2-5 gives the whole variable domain GAGVSQSPSNKVTEKGKDVELRCDPISGHTALYWYRQSLGQGLEFLIYFQGNSAPDKSGLPSDRFSAERTGGSVSTLTIQRTQQEDSAVYLCASSPDRYSTQYFGPGTRLLVL.

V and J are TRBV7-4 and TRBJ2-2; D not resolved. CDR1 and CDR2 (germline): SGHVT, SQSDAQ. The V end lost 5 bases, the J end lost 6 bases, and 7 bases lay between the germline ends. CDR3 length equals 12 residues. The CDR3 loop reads CASSGLPGELFF. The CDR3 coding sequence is TGTGCCAGCAGCGGTTTACCCGGGGAGCTGTTTTTT.

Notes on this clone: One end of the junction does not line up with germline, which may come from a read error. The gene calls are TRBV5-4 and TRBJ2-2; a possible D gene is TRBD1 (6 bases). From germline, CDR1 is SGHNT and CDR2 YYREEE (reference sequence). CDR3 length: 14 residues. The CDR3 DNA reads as TGTGCCAGAAGCTTGGGACAAAACACCGGGGAGCTGTTTTTT. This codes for CARSLGQNTGELFF.

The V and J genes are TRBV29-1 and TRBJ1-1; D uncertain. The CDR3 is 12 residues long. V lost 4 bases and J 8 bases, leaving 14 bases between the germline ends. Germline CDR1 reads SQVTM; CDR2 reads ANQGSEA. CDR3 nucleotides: TGCAGCGTTGGAACCGGAACATCGGAAGCTTTCTTT. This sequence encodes CSVGTGTSEAFF.

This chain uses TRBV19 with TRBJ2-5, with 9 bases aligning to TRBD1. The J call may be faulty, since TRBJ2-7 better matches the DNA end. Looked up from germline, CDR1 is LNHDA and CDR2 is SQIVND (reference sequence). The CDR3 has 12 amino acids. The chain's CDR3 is CASSDRGYEQYF. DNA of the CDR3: TGTGCCAGTTCGGACAGGGGTTACGAGCAGTACTTC.

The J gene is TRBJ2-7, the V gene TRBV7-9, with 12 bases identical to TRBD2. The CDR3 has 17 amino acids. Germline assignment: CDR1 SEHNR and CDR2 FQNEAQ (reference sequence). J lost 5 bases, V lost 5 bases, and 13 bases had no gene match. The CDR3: CASSGTTSGLAGHEQYF. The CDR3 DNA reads TGTGCCAGCAGCGGTACAACGTCTGGACTAGCGGGGCACGAGCAGTACTTC.

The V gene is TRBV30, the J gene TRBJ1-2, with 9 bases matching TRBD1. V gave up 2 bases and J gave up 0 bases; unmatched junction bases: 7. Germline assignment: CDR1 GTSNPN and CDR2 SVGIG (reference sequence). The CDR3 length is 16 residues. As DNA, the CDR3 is TGTGCCTGGAGTCCTCTGAGGACAGGGGCTAACTATGGCTACACCTTC. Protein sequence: CAWSPLRTGANYGYTF.

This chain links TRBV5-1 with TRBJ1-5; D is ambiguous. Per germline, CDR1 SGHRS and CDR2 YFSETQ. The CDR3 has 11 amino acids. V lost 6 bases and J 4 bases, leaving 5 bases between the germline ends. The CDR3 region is CASKGNQPQHF. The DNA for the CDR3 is TGCGCCAGCAAAGGAAATCAGCCCCAGCATTTT.

As DNA, the CDR3 is TGTGCCAGCAGGAGGGGACAGGGGGTCTACACTGAAGCTTTCTTT. This encodes CASRRGQGVYTEAFF. The rearrangement links TRBV7-9 to TRBJ1-1, with 11 nucleotides matching TRBD1. V was pared by 6 bases and J by 3 bases, with 6 bases of the junction left unmatched. CDR3 length: 15 amino acids. CDR1 and CDR2 from the germline V gene are SEHNR and FQNEAQ (reference sequence).

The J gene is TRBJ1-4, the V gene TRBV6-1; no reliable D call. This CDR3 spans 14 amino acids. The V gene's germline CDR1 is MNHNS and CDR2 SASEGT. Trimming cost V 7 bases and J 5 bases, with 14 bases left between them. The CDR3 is CASTRTGINEKLFF. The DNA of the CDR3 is TGTGCCAGCACCCGGACCGGGATAAATGAAAAACTGTTTTTT.

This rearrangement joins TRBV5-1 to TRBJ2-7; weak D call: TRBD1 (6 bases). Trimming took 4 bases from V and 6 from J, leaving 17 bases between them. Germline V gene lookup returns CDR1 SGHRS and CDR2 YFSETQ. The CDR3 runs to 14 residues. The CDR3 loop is CASSGTTGGGEQYF. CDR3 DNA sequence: TGCGCCAGCAGCGGAACGACAGGCGGCGGCGAGCAGTACTTC.

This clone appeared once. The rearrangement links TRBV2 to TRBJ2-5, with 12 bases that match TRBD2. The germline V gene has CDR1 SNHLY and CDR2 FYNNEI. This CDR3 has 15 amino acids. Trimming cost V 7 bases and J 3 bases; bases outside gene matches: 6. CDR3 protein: CASTLAGGREETQYF. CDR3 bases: TGTGCCAGCACTCTAGCGGGAGGGCGGGAAGAGACCCAGTACTTC.

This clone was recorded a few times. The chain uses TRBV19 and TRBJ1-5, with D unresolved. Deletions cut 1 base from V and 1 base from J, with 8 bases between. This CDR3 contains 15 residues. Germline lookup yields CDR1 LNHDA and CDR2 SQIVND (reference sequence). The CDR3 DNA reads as TGTGCCAGTAGTATAGGCCACCAGAGCAATCAGCCCCAGCATTTT. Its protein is CASSIGHQSNQPQHF.